A single sample gave rise to the 23 T cell receptor beta chains below, sequenced in a study of CD8 T cells in Susac syndrome. After extraction with the RNeasy kit, about 0.45 to 1 ug of the RNA was reverse transcribed using random hexamers. TCRdb fed the immunoSEQ multiplex PCR reads into MiXCR, producing one record per CDR3 protein. The sample contains 150,000 or so distinct CDR3 sequences, approximately 95% of which appear only once. The sample was CD4+ T cells from PBMCs. These TCRs come from a human donor with Susac syndrome.

DNA for the CDR3: TGTGCCAGTCAGGCTGGGGCCAACGTCCTGACTTTC. Translating it yields CASQAGANVLTF. The V call is TRBV7-9, the J call TRBJ2-6; D call uncertain. The V end lost 9 bases, the J end lost 2 bases, and 5 bases lay between the germline ends. Germline assignment: CDR1 SEHNR and CDR2 FQNEAQ (reference sequence). This CDR3 has 12 residues.

The chain links TRBV20-1 to TRBJ2-1; the match to TRBD1 covers 8 bases. This CDR3 contains 13 residues. Germline V gives CDR1 DFQATT, CDR2 SNEGSKA (reference sequence). V shed 5 bases, J shed 8 bases, and the junction held 8 bases outside the gene matches. The DNA for the CDR3 is TGCAGTGCTGCGGAACAGGGGGGAGATGAGCAGTTCTTC. Translation gives CSAAEQGGDEQFF.

The V call is TRBV24-1, the J call TRBJ1-5, with D maybe TRBD1 (5 bases). V was shortened by 3 bases and J by 9 bases, with 8 bases between the two germline ends. This CDR3 comprises 12 residues. CDR1 is KGHDR and CDR2 is SFDVKD in the germline V gene. CDR3 nucleotide sequence: TGTGCCACCAGTGATCCCGACAGGCCCCAGCATTTT. Amino acid sequence: CATSDPDRPQHF.

DNA for the CDR3: TGTGCCAGCAAGGGACAGGTATCCTATGGCTACACCTTC. It specifies CASKGQVSYGYTF. This rearrangement joins TRBV28 to TRBJ1-2; 8 bases align to TRBD1. V shed 7 bases and J 4 bases; nucleotides not matched to a gene: 5. CDR1 and CDR2 from the germline V gene are MDHEN and SYDVKM. This CDR3 has 13 amino acids.

This chain uses TRBV30 with TRBJ2-1, with D unclear. V lost 0 bases to trimming and J lost 6 bases, with 18 bases between them. The germline CDR1 and CDR2 sequences are GTSNPN and SVGIG (reference sequence). CDR3 size: 16 residues. The CDR3 loop reads CAWSVLWRAPGNEQFF. Here the CDR3 DNA reads TGTGCCTGGAGTGTACTGTGGCGAGCCCCGGGCAATGAGCAGTTCTTC.

CDR3 DNA: TGTGCCAGTACCCCTGGGAGGTGGAACACTGAAGCTTTCTTT. Encoded protein: CASTPGRWNTEAFF. The rearrangement uses TRBV19 and TRBJ1-1; D not certain. Germline V CDR1 and CDR2: LNHDA, SQIVND (reference sequence). This CDR3 has 14 amino acids. Between the trimmed V and J ends, which lost 7 bases and 1 base, there was a span of 13 bases.

The chain joins TRBV28 to TRBJ2-7, with 8 positions matching TRBD1. The CDR3 extends over 17 amino acids. CDR1 is MDHEN and CDR2 is SYDVKM in the germline V gene. The V segment lost 6 bases and the J segment 4 bases; nucleotides outside the gene matches: 17. CDR3 DNA: TGTGCCAGCAGAAGGACAGGGTCCGTCAGCGGGTCGTACGAGCAGTACTTC. This encodes CASRRTGSVSGSYEQYF.

The chain has TRBV15 and TRBJ1-5, with D perhaps TRBD1 (6 bases). V was shortened by 5 bases and J by 11 bases, with 16 bases between the two germline ends. Germline CDR1 LNHNV, CDR2 YYDKDF (reference sequence). There are 13 residues in the CDR3. The CDR3 nucleotides are TGTGCCACCAGCCCCGGCGGAGGGGGTTCCCAGCATTTT. Translating it yields CATSPGGGGSQHF. Full variable domain (missing parts from reference TRBV15 and TRBJ1-5): DAMVIQNPRYQVTQFGKPVTLSCSQTLNHNVMYWYQQKSSQAPKLLFHYYDKDFNNEADTPDNFQSRRPNTSFCFLDIRSPGLGDTAMYLCATSPGGGGSQHFGDGTRLSIL.

V gene TRBV30 combines with J gene TRBJ2-5; the D call may be TRBD1 or TRBD2 (6 bases each). The ends were cut back, 2 bases at V and 6 bases at J, with 13 bases in the middle. The CDR3 is 13 residues long. CDR1 is GTSNPN, CDR2 SVGIG, per germline (reference sequence). The CDR3 sequence is CAWSHGGGKTQYF. The CDR3 nucleotides are TGTGCCTGGAGTCACGGGGGCGGGAAGACCCAGTACTTC. Using reference TRBV30 and TRBJ2-5 for the parts outside the CDR3, the full variable domain is SQTIHQWPATLVQPVGSPLSLECTVEGTSNPNLYWYRQAAGRGLQLLFYSVGIGQISSEVPQNLSASRPQDRQFILSSKKLLLSDSGFYLCAWSHGGGKTQYFGPGTRLLVL.

This chain links TRBV20-1 with TRBJ2-7, with D unclear. Germline V gene data show CDR1 as DFQATT and CDR2 as SNEGSKA (reference sequence). Trimming took off 5 bases at V and 7 bases at J, with 12 bases between the two ends. The CDR3 extends over 11 amino acids. DNA of the CDR3: TGCAGTGCTTTAGGGTTGCAGGAGCAGTACGTC. Translated, it gives CSALGLQEQYV.

The chain couples TRBV7-2 to TRBJ2-7; 8 bases map to TRBD1. The CDR3 consists of 14 residues. Unmatched junction bases numbered 10, after V lost 8 bases and J lost 4 bases. Germline V lookup: CDR1 SGHTA, CDR2 FQGNSA. The CDR3 DNA reads as TGTGCCAGCGCTCTGGGACAGGCGTCTTACGAGCAGTACGTC. Encoded protein: CASALGQASYEQYV.

The V call is TRBV20-1, the J call TRBJ1-1; D gene unclear. The CDR3 is 13 residues long. Germline lookup yields CDR1 DFQATT and CDR2 SNEGSKA (reference sequence). The V end lost 3 bases, the J end lost 4 bases, and 12 bases lay between the germline ends. CDR3 sequence: CSASEQLGTEAFF. The CDR3, as DNA: TGCAGTGCTAGTGAGCAGTTGGGCACTGAAGCTTTCTTT.

The J gene is TRBJ1-2, the V gene TRBV29-1; no clear D. Trimming pared 5 bases from V and 4 bases from J, leaving 20 bases between. The length of the CDR3 is 15 residues. Germline loops: CDR1 SQVTM, CDR2 ANQGSEA. The CDR3 loop reads CSVFPSDRSSYGYTF. For the CDR3, the DNA is TGCAGCGTTTTCCCCAGCGATCGGAGCTCCTATGGCTACACCTTC.

The chain couples TRBV29-1 to TRBJ1-4; TRBD1 is a possible D gene (6 bases). With 4 bases removed from V and 4 bases from J, the gap between germline ends came to 19 bases. Germline loops: CDR1 SQVTM, CDR2 ANQGSEA. The CDR3 covers 16 residues. The CDR3 sequence: CSVGEQGRRGNEKLFF. CDR3 DNA sequence: TGCAGCGTTGGGGAACAGGGTAGGCGTGGTAATGAAAAACTGTTTTTT.

The chain combines TRBV29-1 with TRBJ2-3; tentatively, D is TRBD1 or TRBD2 (5 bases each). CDR3 size: 13 residues. Germline CDR1 is SQVTM and CDR2 is ANQGSEA. Trimming removed 6 bases from V and 3 bases from J, with 13 bases in between. The CDR3 DNA is TGCAGCGTGAGGGGCACCATAACAGATACGCAGTATTTT. It yields the protein CSVRGTITDTQYF.

The rearrangement joins TRBV28 to TRBJ1-2; perhaps TRBD1 as D (5 bases). V shed 3 bases and J shed 8 bases, with 10 bases lying between them. The germline V gene encodes CDR1 MDHEN and CDR2 SYDVKM. This CDR3 has 12 amino acids. The CDR3 sequence is CASSLEGRGYTF. The CDR3 DNA reads as TGTGCCAGCAGTTTGGAGGGACGGGGCTACACCTTC.

The V gene is TRBV28, the J gene TRBJ2-5, with a tentative D call TRBD2 (5 bases). The CDR3 consists of 16 residues. Germline CDR1 and CDR2: MDHEN and SYDVKM. The germline V and J ends were trimmed by 3 bases and 1 base, with 15 bases remaining between them. CDR3 in DNA: TGTGCCAGCAGTTTTGCGGGCCGAACCACCCAAGAGACCCAGTACTTC. This gives the protein CASSFAGRTTQETQYF.

The chain has TRBV23-1 and TRBJ2-1, with a weak D call TRBD1 (6 bases). TRBV23-1 is placed among ORFs of uncertain function. The length of the CDR3 is 11 residues. With 4 bases removed from V and 9 bases from J, the gap between germline ends came to 7 bases. The CDR3 loop is CASSLQGEQFF. CDR3 DNA sequence: TGCGCCAGCAGTCTACAGGGTGAGCAGTTCTTC.

The chain uses TRBV6-1 and TRBJ2-1; 7 bases are shared with TRBD2. This CDR3 is 16 amino acids long. The V and J ends lost 6 bases and 4 bases, in that order; junction bases with no gene match: 12. Germline lookup yields CDR1 MNHNS and CDR2 SASEGT. CDR3 residues: CASRKAWRESYNEQFF. CDR3 in DNA: TGTGCCAGCAGGAAGGCTTGGCGGGAGTCATACAATGAGCAGTTCTTC.

The chain links TRBV30 to TRBJ1-5; TRBD1 is a possible D gene (5 bases). Germline loops: CDR1 GTSNPN, CDR2 SVGIG (reference sequence). The germline V and J ends were trimmed by 3 bases and 2 bases, with 11 bases remaining between them. This CDR3 contains 14 residues. In DNA form, the CDR3 reads TGTGCCTGGAGCCTTGGGGCAGGCAATCAGCCCCAGCATTTT. Translating it yields CAWSLGAGNQPQHF.

This sequence joins TRBV4-1 and TRBJ1-3; 9 nucleotides match TRBD1. The J segment lost 8 bases and the V segment lost 4 bases, leaving 3 bases of the junction unmatched. Germline assignment: CDR1 MGHRA and CDR2 YSYEKL. There are 13 residues in the CDR3. The CDR3 bases are TGCGCCAGCAGCCTACGACAGGGGGACACCATATATTTT. Protein: CASSLRQGDTIYF.

The rearrangement joins TRBV2 to TRBJ2-7; unclear D gene. With 6 bases removed from V and 7 bases from J, the gap between germline ends came to 13 bases. The germline V gene has CDR1 SNHLY and CDR2 FYNNEI. The CDR3 has 12 amino acids. The CDR3 loop reads CASSPSGWEQYF. The CDR3 DNA sequence: TGTGCCAGCAGCCCTTCGGGCTGGGAGCAGTACTTC.

The rearrangement uses TRBV30 and TRBJ1-1; D call uncertain. V lost 4 bases, J lost 2 bases, and 8 bases lay in between. The CDR3 is 12 amino acids. The germline V gene has CDR1 GTSNPN and CDR2 SVGIG (reference sequence). In DNA form, the CDR3 reads TGTGCCTGGAAGACGGATAACACTGAAGCTTTCTTT. The encoded protein is CAWKTDNTEAFF.